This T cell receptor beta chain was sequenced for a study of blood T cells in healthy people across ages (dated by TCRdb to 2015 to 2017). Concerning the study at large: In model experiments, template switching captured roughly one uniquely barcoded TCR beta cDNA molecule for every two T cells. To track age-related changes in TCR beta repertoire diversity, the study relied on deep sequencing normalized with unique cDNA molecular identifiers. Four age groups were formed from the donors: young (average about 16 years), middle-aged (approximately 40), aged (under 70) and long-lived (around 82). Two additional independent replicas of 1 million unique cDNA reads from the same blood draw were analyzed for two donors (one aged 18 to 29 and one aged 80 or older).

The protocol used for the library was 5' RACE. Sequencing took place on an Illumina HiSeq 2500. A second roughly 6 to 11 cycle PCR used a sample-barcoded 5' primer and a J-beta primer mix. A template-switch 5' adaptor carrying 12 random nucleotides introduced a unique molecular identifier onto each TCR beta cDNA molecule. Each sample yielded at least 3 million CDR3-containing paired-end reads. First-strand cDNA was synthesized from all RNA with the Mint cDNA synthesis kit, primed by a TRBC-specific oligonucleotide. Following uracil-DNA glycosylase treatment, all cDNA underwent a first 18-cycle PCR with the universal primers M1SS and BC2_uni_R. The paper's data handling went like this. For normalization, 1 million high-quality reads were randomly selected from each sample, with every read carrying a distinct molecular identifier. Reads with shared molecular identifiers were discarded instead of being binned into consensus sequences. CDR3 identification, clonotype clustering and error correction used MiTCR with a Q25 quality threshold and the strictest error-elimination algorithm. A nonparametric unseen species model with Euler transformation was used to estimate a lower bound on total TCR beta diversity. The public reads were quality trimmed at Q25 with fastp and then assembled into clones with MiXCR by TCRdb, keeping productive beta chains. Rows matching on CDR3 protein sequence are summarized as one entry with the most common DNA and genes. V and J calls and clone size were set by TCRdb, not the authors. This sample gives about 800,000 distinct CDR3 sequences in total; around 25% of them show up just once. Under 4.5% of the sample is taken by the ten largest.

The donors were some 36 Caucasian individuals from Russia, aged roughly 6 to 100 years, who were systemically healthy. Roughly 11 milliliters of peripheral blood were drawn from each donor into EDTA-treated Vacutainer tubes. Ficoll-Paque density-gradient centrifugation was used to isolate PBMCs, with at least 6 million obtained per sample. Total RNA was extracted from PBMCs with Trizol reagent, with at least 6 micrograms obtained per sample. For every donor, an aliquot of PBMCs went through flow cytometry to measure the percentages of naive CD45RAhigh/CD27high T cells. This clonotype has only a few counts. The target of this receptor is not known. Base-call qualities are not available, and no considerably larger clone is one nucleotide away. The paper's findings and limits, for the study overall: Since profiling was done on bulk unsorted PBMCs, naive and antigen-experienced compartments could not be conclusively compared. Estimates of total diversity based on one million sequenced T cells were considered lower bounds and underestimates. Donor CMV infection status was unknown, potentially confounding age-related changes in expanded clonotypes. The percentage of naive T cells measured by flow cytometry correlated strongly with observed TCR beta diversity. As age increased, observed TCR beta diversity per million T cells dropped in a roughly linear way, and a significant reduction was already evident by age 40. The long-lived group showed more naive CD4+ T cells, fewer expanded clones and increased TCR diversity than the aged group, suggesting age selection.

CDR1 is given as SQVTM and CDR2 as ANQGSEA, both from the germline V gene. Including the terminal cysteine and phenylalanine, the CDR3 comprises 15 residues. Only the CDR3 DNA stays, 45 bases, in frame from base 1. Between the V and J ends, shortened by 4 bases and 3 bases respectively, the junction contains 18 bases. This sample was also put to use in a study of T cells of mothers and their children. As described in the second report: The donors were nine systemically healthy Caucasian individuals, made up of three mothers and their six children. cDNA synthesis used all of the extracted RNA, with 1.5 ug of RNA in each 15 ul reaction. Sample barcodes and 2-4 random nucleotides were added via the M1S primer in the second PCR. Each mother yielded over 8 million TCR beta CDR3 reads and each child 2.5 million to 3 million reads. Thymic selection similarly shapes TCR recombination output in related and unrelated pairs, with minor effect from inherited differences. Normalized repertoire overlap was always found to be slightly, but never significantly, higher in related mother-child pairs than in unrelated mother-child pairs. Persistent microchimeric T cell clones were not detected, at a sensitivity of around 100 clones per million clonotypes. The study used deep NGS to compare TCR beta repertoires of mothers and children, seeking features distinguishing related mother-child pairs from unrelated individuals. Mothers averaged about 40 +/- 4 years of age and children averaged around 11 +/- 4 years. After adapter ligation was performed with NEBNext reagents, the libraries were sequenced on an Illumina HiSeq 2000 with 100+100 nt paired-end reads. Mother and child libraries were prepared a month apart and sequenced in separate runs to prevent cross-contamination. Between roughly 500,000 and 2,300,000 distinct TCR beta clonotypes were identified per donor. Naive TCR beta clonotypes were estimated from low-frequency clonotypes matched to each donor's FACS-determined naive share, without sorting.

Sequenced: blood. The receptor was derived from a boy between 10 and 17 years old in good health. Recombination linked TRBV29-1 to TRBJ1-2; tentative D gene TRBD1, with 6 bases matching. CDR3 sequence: CSVAGSGGADYGYTF. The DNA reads TGCAGCGTTGCCGGTTCGGGGGGCGCTGACTATGGCTACACCTTC.